This T cell receptor beta chain appears in the sequencing data of a study of radiotherapy plus CTLA-4 blockade in lung cancer. Study as a whole: Overall, roughly 17% of patients showed an objective response, while roughly 28% attained disease control.

Produced via immunoSEQ multiplex PCR; TCRdb's table is partial and in-frame only. Here the sample spans around 56,000 clones, around 80% being singletons. Notes on this clone: The antigen remains unidentified.

General observations from the study: Response, reportedly, was best predicted by interferon-beta along with early blood T cell clone dynamics. Among blood TCR repertoires after radiotherapy plus ipilimumab, tumor-derived clones expanded.

Each patient with chemo-refractory metastatic non-small-cell lung cancer was treated with focal radiation plus CTLA-4 blockade using ipilimumab. The CDR3 loop spans 15 amino acids. The ends were cut back, 2 bases at V and 0 bases at J, with 11 bases in the middle. Germline V gives CDR1 SGHDT, CDR2 YYEEEE. This TCR came from a human donor with non-small cell lung cancer who had a complete response to radiotherapy plus ipilimumab. J is TRBJ1-1 and V is TRBV5-6; D perhaps matches TRBD1 (6 bases). The material sequenced was peripheral blood, taken from a patient treated with radiotherapy plus ipilimumab. The CDR3 region is CASSFSPGVNTEAFF. The CDR3 DNA follows: TGTGCCAGCAGCTTTAGTCCAGGGGTGAACACTGAAGCTTTCTTT.